These 14 T cell receptor beta chains came from one sample sequenced in a study of cytomegalovirus exposure and HLA in healthy donors. The PCR contained 60 Vbeta and 13 Jbeta primers. Assay used: immunoSEQ multiplex PCR; TCRdb lists only in-frame clones, some missing. The profile shows some 220,000 clones, approximately 80% of them singletons. The sequencing input was PBMCs. The origin of the receptors is a middle-aged woman in good health and CMV-seronegative.

The chain links TRBV9 to TRBJ2-7; 14 bases align to TRBD2. This CDR3 is built from 15 residues. V trimming: 4 bases; J trimming: 3 bases; junction bases outside the gene matches: 3. CDR1 is SGDLS, CDR2 YYNGEE, per germline. Here the CDR3 DNA reads TGTGCCAGCAGCCGGACTAGCGGGGGGCTCTACGAGCAGTACTTC. This encodes CASSRTSGGLYEQYF.

J is TRBJ2-1 and V is TRBV11-2; 11 bases are shared with TRBD2. The V segment lost 1 base and the J segment 6 bases; nucleotides outside the gene matches: 2. The germline V gene encodes CDR1 SGHAT and CDR2 FQNNGV. The CDR3 consists of 15 residues. CDR3 nucleotide sequence: TGTGCCAGCAGCTTAGGAACTAGCGGGGGCAATGAGCAGTTCTTC. Translated: CASSLGTSGGNEQFF. Full variable domain (outside the CDR3, taken from reference TRBV11-2 and TRBJ2-1): EAGVAQSPRYKIIEKRQSVAFWCNPISGHATLYWYQQILGQGPKLLIQFQNNGVVDDSQLPKDRFSAERLKGVDSTLKIQPAKLEDSAVYLCASSLGTSGGNEQFFGPGTRLTVL.

The rearrangement links TRBV27 to TRBJ2-1; D not certain. The CDR3 is 15 residues long. The ends were cut back, 3 bases at V and 0 bases at J, with 9 bases in the middle. Germline-derived CDR1 and CDR2 are MNHEY and SMNVEV (reference sequence). CDR3 sequence reads: CASSFISSSYNEQFF. DNA for the CDR3: TGTGCCAGCAGTTTTATATCGAGCTCCTACAATGAGCAGTTCTTC.

The chain links TRBV9 to TRBJ1-3, with TRBD1 as a possible D gene (5 bases). The V end lost 2 bases, the J end lost 3 bases, and 6 bases lay between the germline ends. Germline V gene sequence: CDR1 SGDLS, CDR2 YYNGEE. The CDR3 totals 13 residues. The CDR3 sequence is CASSVTDGNTIYF. In DNA form, the CDR3 reads TGTGCCAGCAGCGTGACAGATGGAAACACCATATATTTT.

This chain connects TRBV10-3 to TRBJ1-5; D may be TRBD1 (5 bases). CDR1 and CDR2 from the germline V gene are ENHRY and SYGVKD. The CDR3 runs to 14 residues. Deletions cut 2 bases from V and 11 bases from J, with 16 bases between. CDR3 coding DNA: TGTGCCATCAGTGAGGGGGGGACGGCGGGAGCCCAGCATTTT. It translates to CAISEGGTAGAQHF.

Written as DNA, the CDR3 is TGCGCCAGCAGCCCCGGACTTTTAGGGAATGAGCAGTTCTTC. Protein sequence: CASSPGLLGNEQFF. The chain carries TRBV5-1 and TRBJ2-1; tentative D call: TRBD2 (5 bases). Trimming pared 4 bases from V and 7 bases from J, leaving 15 bases between. This CDR3 comprises 14 residues. CDR1 is SGHRS, CDR2 YFSETQ, per germline.

V and J are TRBV6-5 and TRBJ2-5; D may be TRBD1 (5 bases). The CDR3 has 13 residues. The germline V gene encodes CDR1 MNHEY and CDR2 SVGAGI. Trimming left V 5 bases short and J 2 bases short, with 9 bases between. The CDR3 here is CASSPGYQETQYF. CDR3 sequence (DNA): TGTGCCAGCAGTCCAGGGTATCAAGAGACCCAGTACTTC.

The chain recombines TRBV5-6 with TRBJ2-7; 9 nucleotides align to TRBD1. Germline lookup yields CDR1 SGHDT and CDR2 YYEEEE. V dropped 5 bases and J dropped 0; count of bases not matched to a gene: 6. The CDR3 is made up of 15 amino acids. The CDR3 coding sequence is TGTGCCAGCAGGGCTTGGGGACAGGGCTCCTACGAGCAGTACTTC. Protein: CASRAWGQGSYEQYF.

This clone has a single count. The CDR3 sequence is CASSAFKTGELFF. The CDR3 DNA is TGTGCCAGTAGTGCGTTCAAGACCGGGGAGCTGTTTTTT. The chain has TRBV19 and TRBJ2-2; D gene unclear. This CDR3 has 13 residues. From germline, CDR1 is LNHDA and CDR2 SQIVND (reference sequence). Trimming took off 5 bases at V and 5 bases at J, with 9 bases between the two ends. The full variable domain, its missing parts supplied by reference TRBV19 and TRBJ2-2, is DGGITQSPKYLFRKEGQNVTLSCEQNLNHDAMYWYRQDPGQGLRLIYYSQIVNDFQKGDIAEGYSVSREKKESFPLTVTSAQKNPTAFYLCASSAFKTGELFFGEGSRLTVL.

The chain has TRBV4-2 and TRBJ2-1; 9 nucleotides agree with TRBD2. This CDR3 region has 17 residues. Trimming at V came to 4 bases and at J to 1 base, leaving 8 bases not matched to a gene. Germline CDR1 LGHNA, CDR2 YNFKEQ. The CDR3 DNA reads as TGTGCCAGCAGCCCGAGGGGTAGCGGGGGTTCCTACAATGAGCAGTTCTTC. This codes for CASSPRGSGGSYNEQFF.

Points on this clone: The same CDR3 arises from other DNA sequences in this sample as well. The chain links TRBV6-5 to TRBJ2-7; no definite D call. This CDR3 has 12 residues. The germline gives CDR1 MNHEY, CDR2 SVGAGI. V was cut by 7 bases and J by 4 bases, with 11 bases left in between. The CDR3 loop reads CASTRDGYEQYF. In nucleotides, the CDR3 is TGTGCCAGCACCCGCGATGGTTACGAGCAGTACTTC.

The V call is TRBV2, the J call TRBJ1-4; weak D call: TRBD1 (6 bases). CDR3 length: 13 residues. Trimming took 5 bases from V and 7 from J, leaving 11 bases between them. CDR1 and CDR2 from the germline V gene are SNHLY and FYNNEI. The CDR3 DNA reads as TGTGCCAGCAGTCGACAGGTTGTTGAAAAACTGTTTTTT. It is translated as CASSRQVVEKLFF.

The J gene is TRBJ2-2, the V gene TRBV6-4, with D possibly matching TRBD1 (5 bases). Germline CDR1 reads MRHNA; CDR2 reads SNTAGT. Trimming removed 5 bases at V and 2 bases at J, with 15 bases between. The CDR3 length is 16 residues. The CDR3 spells CASSPATETNTGELFF. In DNA, the CDR3 is TGTGCCAGCAGTCCGGCGACAGAAACTAACACCGGGGAGCTGTTTTTT.

The chain employs TRBV7-2 and TRBJ2-1; 10 positions match TRBD2. V lost 8 bases to trimming and J lost 4 bases; unmatched junction nucleotides: 5. Germline V gene sequence: CDR1 SGHTA, CDR2 FQGNSA. CDR3 length equals 14 residues. The CDR3 protein is CASGRTSGYNEQFF. The CDR3 bases are TGTGCCAGCGGACGGACTAGCGGTTACAATGAGCAGTTCTTC. The full variable domain, rest sourced from reference TRBV7-2 and TRBJ2-1, is GAGVSQSPSNKVTEKGKDVELRCDPISGHTALYWYRQSLGQGLEFLIYFQGNSAPDKSGLPSDRFSAERTGGSVSTLTIQRTQQEDSAVYLCASGRTSGYNEQFFGPGTRLTVL.